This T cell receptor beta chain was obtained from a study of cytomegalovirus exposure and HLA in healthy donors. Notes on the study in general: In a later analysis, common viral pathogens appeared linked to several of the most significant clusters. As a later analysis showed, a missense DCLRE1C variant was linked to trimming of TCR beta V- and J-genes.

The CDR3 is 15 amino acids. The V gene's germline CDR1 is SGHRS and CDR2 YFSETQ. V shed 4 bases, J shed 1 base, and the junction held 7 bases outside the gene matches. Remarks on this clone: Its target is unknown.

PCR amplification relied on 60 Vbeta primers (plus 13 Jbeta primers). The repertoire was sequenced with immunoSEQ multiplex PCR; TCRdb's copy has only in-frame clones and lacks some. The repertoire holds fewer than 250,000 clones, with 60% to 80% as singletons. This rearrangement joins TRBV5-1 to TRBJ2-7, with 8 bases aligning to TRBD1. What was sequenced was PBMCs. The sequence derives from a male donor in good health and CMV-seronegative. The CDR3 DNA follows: TGCGCCAGCAGCACGGGCGGGACAGGATCCTACGAGCAGTACTTC. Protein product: CASSTGGTGSYEQYF.